Here is one T cell receptor (beta chain) with its context. What it binds is unknown. Individuals who donated were healthy Caucasians from Russia aged about 6 to 100. From germline, CDR1 is SQVTM and CDR2 ANQGSEA. V was clipped by 0 bases and J by 2 bases, with 6 bases between them. This CDR3 has 13 residues. This specimen comes from a study of blood T cells in healthy people across ages. Using a J-beta primer mix together with a sample-barcoded 5' primer, a second PCR was run for roughly 7 to 11 cycles. Through a template-switch adaptor with 12 random nucleotides, each cDNA molecule received a tag. In TCRdb, the 5' RACE reads were re-called with MiXCR into one record per CDR3 protein. This table holds 1,300,000 or so distinct CDR3 sequences, around 59% found once. Study conclusions and caveats: With age, beta diversity per million T cells declined roughly linearly, significantly by around 43.

The rearrangement joins TRBV29-1 to TRBJ2-3, with D unresolved. This TCR derives from a young man in good health. Source material: blood. The CDR3 DNA reads TGCAGCGTTGAAGAGGAAAACACAGATACGCAGTATTTT. Residues: CSVEEENTDTQYF.